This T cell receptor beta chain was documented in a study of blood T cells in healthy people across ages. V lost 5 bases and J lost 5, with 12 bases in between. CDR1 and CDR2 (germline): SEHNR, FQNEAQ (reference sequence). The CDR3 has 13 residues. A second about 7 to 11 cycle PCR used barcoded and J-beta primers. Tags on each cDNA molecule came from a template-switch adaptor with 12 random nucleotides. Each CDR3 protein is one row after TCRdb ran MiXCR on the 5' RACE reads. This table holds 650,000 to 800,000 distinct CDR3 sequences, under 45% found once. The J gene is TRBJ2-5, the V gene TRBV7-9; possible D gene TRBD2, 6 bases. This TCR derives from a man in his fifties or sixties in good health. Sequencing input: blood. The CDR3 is CASSTTRSETQYF. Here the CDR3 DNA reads TGTGCCAGCAGCACGACTAGATCGGAGACCCAGTACTTC.